This T cell receptor (beta chain) appears in the sequencing data of a study of regulatory T cells in long-lasting Graves disease. Study overall: Antithyroid drugs had been taken by newly diagnosed Graves' patients for under 3 months. Whole-study results and caveats: There were preferences for TRBV28, TRBJ1-2 and TRBJ2-5 in persistent disease.

Germline CDR1 and CDR2: KGHDR and SFDVKD. This CDR3 is 14 amino acids long. With 3 bases removed from V and 2 bases from J, the gap between germline ends came to 8 bases. Combining iRepertoire HTBI primers with Arm-PCR of CDR3 regions, the authors built TCR beta libraries. In the original analysis: Taken together, the samples had 62 TRBV and more than 12 TRBJ segments identified. TCRdb passed the multiplex PCR reads through MiXCR, listing each CDR3 protein once. TCRdb's processing, not the authors', yielded these V and J calls. The table lists a few hundred thousand distinct CDR3 sequences, 16% of them singletons. This clonotype has at least ten counts. Its antigen is as yet unknown. Time point meaning: newly diagnosed GD, antithyroid drugs for less than 3 months. Making the TCR library involved RNA that had been extracted from PBMCs. These data were also reused for a study on T cells in Graves' hyperthyroidism and ophthalmopathy. That report notes: In blood, most of the thyroid clonotypes expanded above 0.001 were also present.

The clonotype originates from a man aged 35 to 55 with Graves disease. This material consisted of peripheral blood mononuclear cells (PBMCs), taken at new diagnosis, from a patient treated with antithyroid drugs. The chain carries TRBV24-1 and TRBJ2-3; perhaps TRBD1 as D (5 bases). The DNA of the CDR3 is TGTGCCACCAGTGATCTGGGGCCCACAGATACGCAGTATTTT. Its translation: CATSDLGPTDTQYF.